The rows below give T cell receptor beta chains drawn from one sample of a study of blood T cell repertoires in COVID-19. Profiled with immunoSEQ multiplex PCR; TCRdb holds only in-frame clones, not every one. This sample yields approximately 50,000 clones, of which roughly 78% are seen a single time; roughly 25% belongs to the top ten. Sequencing was carried out using peripheral blood. The receptors were gathered from a man between 65 and 85 years old with acute or convalescent COVID-19. CDR3s include the opening cysteine and the closing phenylalanine or tryptophan. Fields, in order: D gene, J gene, clone size, V gene, CDR3 DNA, CDR3 protein. D genes are given only for firm matches. A row's size may be missing; if present it is once, few, many or a size class.

D gene: TRBD1
J gene: TRBJ1-2
clone size: .
V gene: TRBV5-1
CDR3 DNA: TGCGCCAGCAGCTTGAGCCAGGGGGCGGATACTGGCTACACCTTC
CDR3 protein: CASSLSQGADTGYTF

D gene: .
J gene: TRBJ1-3
clone size: .
V gene: TRBV28
CDR3 DNA: TGTGTTACACAGGGAAGCGGACGAAACACCATATATTTT
CDR3 protein: CVTQGSGRNTIYF

D gene: .
J gene: TRBJ2-7
clone size: .
V gene: TRBV9
CDR3 DNA: TGTGCCAGCAGCGTAGTACCCGACCGACATACAGAGCAGTACTTC
CDR3 protein: CASSVVPDRHTEQYF

D gene: .
J gene: TRBJ2-7
clone size: .
V gene: TRBV7-3
CDR3 DNA: TGTGCCAGCAGCCCCGCCACAGGGCCTAACCCCTACGAGCAGTACTTC
CDR3 protein: CASSPATGPNPYEQYF

D gene: .
J gene: TRBJ2-7
clone size: .
V gene: TRBV19
CDR3 DNA: TGTGCCAGTAGTAGCCGGGACAAATCCTACGAGCAGTACTTC
CDR3 protein: CASSSRDKSYEQYF

D gene: .
J gene: TRBJ2-7
clone size: .
V gene: TRBV11-2
CDR3 DNA: TGTGCCAGCGGTAATGCGTACGAGCAGTACTTC
CDR3 protein: CASGNAYEQYF

D gene: .
J gene: TRBJ2-1
clone size: .
V gene: TRBV19
CDR3 DNA: TGTGCCAGTAGTATAGTTTGGCGGAGCCCCTACAATGAGCAGTTCTTC
CDR3 protein: CASSIVWRSPYNEQFF

D gene: .
J gene: TRBJ1-2
clone size: once
V gene: TRBV5-5
CDR3 DNA: TGTGCCAGCAGCCTGACAAAGGGGGATGGCTACACCTTC
CDR3 protein: CASSLTKGDGYTF

D gene: TRBD1
J gene: TRBJ1-2
clone size: .
V gene: TRBV28
CDR3 DNA: TGTGCCAGCGCCGGACAGGGACCCATCTATGGCTACACCTTC
CDR3 protein: CASAGQGPIYGYTF

D gene: .
J gene: TRBJ2-7
clone size: .
V gene: TRBV2
CDR3 DNA: TGTGCCAGCACCCTGGACCTGGGGACTTGGCAGCCGGACGAGCAGTACTTC
CDR3 protein: CASTLDLGTWQPDEQYF

D gene: TRBD1
J gene: TRBJ2-2
clone size: once
V gene: TRBV5-1
CDR3 DNA: TGCGCCAGCAGCTTGGCGGGACAGCTGAACACCGGGGAGCTGTTTTTT
CDR3 protein: CASSLAGQLNTGELFF

D gene: TRBD2
J gene: TRBJ2-5
clone size: .
V gene: TRBV7-2
CDR3 DNA: TGTGCCAGCAGCTTTTCGGGGGGTTGGGAGACCCAGTACTTC
CDR3 protein: CASSFSGGWETQYF

D gene: .
J gene: TRBJ1-4
clone size: .
V gene: TRBV15
CDR3 DNA: TGTGCCACCAGCAGGCCGGGACTCATACGAGAAAAACTGTTTTTT
CDR3 protein: CATSRPGLIREKLFF

D gene: .
J gene: TRBJ1-1
clone size: .
V gene: TRBV12-3/TRBV12-4
CDR3 DNA: TGTGCCAGCAGTTTATCCGGTTTGGCTTTCTTT
CDR3 protein: CASSLSGLAFF

D gene: TRBD2
J gene: TRBJ2-5
clone size: .
V gene: TRBV11-2
CDR3 DNA: TGTGCCACCACTAGCGGACCTGGGGAGACCCAGTACTTC
CDR3 protein: CATTSGPGETQYF

D gene: .
J gene: TRBJ2-7
clone size: once
V gene: TRBV18
CDR3 DNA: TGTGCCAGCTCACCGACAGCTACCTCGAACGAGCAGTACTTC
CDR3 protein: CASSPTATSNEQYF

D gene: TRBD2
J gene: TRBJ2-3
clone size: .
V gene: TRBV7-2
CDR3 DNA: TGTGCCAGCAGCTTAGTGGGAGGGACTCCCCTCACAGATACGCAGTATTTT
CDR3 protein: CASSLVGGTPLTDTQYF

D gene: TRBD1
J gene: TRBJ2-5
clone size: few
V gene: TRBV7-6
CDR3 DNA: TGTGCCAGCAGCCGACGACAGGGGGTGCGAGAGACCCAGTACTTC
CDR3 protein: CASSRRQGVRETQYF

D gene: TRBD1
J gene: TRBJ1-2
clone size: few
V gene: TRBV11-1
CDR3 DNA: TGTGCCAGCAGCCCTACAGGGGATTCGAAGAACTATGGCTACACCTTC
CDR3 protein: CASSPTGDSKNYGYTF

D gene: TRBD2
J gene: TRBJ2-2
clone size: .
V gene: TRBV4-1
CDR3 DNA: TGCGCCAGCAGCCAAGATGCCGGGGGGGGCGGCACCGGGGAGCTGTTTTTT
CDR3 protein: CASSQDAGGGGTGELFF

D gene: .
J gene: TRBJ1-4
clone size: .
V gene: TRBV3-1/TRBV3-2
CDR3 DNA: TGTGCCAGCAGCCAAGGCGGAAGGCAGTCAACTAATGAAAAACTGTTTTTT
CDR3 protein: CASSQGGRQSTNEKLFF

D gene: TRBD1
J gene: TRBJ1-1
clone size: .
V gene: TRBV6-5
CDR3 DNA: TGTGCCACCACTAAGACAGGGCGGAACACTGAAGCTTTCTTT
CDR3 protein: CATTKTGRNTEAFF